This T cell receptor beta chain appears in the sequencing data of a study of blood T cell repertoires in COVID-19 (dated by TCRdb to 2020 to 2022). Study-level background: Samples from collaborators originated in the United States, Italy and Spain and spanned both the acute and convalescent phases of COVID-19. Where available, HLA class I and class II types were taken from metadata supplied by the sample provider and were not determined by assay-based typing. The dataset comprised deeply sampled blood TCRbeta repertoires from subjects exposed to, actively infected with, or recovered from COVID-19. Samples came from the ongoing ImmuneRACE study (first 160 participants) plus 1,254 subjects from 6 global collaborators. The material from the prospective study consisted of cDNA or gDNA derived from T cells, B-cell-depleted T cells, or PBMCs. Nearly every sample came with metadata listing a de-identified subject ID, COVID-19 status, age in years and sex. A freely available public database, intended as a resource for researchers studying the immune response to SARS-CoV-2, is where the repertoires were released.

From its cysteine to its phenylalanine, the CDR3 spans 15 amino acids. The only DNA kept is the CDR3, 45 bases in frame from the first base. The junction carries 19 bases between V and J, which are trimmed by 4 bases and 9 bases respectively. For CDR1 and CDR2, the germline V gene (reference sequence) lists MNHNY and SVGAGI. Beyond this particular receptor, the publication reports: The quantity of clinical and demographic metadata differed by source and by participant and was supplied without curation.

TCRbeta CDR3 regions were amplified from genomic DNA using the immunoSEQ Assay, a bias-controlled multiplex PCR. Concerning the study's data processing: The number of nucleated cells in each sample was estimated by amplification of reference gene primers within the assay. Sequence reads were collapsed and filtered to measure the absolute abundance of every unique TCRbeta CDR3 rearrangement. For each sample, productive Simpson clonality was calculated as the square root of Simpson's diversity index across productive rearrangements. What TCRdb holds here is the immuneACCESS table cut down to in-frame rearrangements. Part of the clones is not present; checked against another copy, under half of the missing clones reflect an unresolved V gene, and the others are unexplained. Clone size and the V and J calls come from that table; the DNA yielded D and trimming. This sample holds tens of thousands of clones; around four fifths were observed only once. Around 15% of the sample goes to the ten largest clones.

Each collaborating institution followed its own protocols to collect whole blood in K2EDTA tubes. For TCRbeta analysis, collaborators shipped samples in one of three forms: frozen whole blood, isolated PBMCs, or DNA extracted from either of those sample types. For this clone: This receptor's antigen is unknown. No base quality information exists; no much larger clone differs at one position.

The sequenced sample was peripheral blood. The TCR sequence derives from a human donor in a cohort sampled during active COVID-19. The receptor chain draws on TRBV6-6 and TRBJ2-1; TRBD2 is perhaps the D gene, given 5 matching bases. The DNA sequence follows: TGTGCCAGCAGTTCCCCGGAACTAGGTCGAGTTGAGCAGTTCTTC. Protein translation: CASSSPELGRVEQFF.